One and the same sample provided the 7 T cell receptor beta chains below, sequenced in a study of T-cell memory formation after mild COVID-19. MiXCR, applied by TCRdb to the 5' RACE reads, yields one record per CDR3 protein. In the table there are 270,000 or so distinct CDR3 sequences, approximately 16% of which are singletons. Sequencing was performed on PBMCs or a T cell subset sorted from them (not recorded which). The receptors come from a man in his late teens or twenties who had mild COVID-19 (a few samples of this study predate the infection). Cell type and time point are not known.

There are many counts of this clonotype. This chain connects TRBV6-5 to TRBJ2-1; 7 bases agree with TRBD1. Germline CDR1 reads MNHEY; CDR2 reads SVGAGI. This CDR3 has 14 amino acids. The J segment lost 7 bases and the V segment lost 1 base, leaving 4 bases of the junction unmatched. The CDR3 reads CASSYWDSLNEQFF. The DNA of the CDR3 is TGTGCCAGCAGTTACTGGGACAGCTTGAATGAGCAGTTCTTC.

This chain connects TRBV7-2 to TRBJ2-1; 8 bases agree with TRBD1. Germline V gene sequence: CDR1 SGHTA, CDR2 FQGNSA. With 4 bases clipped from V and 1 base from J, the junction kept 9 bases outside the gene matches. The CDR3 is 17 amino acids. The CDR3, as DNA: TGTGCCAGCAGCTCCGCAAGACAGGGGATGTCCTACAATGAGCAGTTCTTC. Residues: CASSSARQGMSYNEQFF. The full variable domain, its missing parts supplied by reference TRBV7-2 and TRBJ2-1, is GAGVSQSPSNKVTEKGKDVELRCDPISGHTALYWYRQSLGQGLEFLIYFQGNSAPDKSGLPSDRFSAERTGGSVSTLTIQRTQQEDSAVYLCASSSARQGMSYNEQFFGPGTRLTVL.

The chain couples TRBV5-1 to TRBJ1-1; weak D call: TRBD1 (6 bases). From germline, CDR1 is SGHRS and CDR2 YFSETQ. Trimming shortened V by 7 bases and J by 5 bases, and 15 bases separated the two germline ends. The CDR3 is 13 residues long. CDR3 in amino acids: CASQRTALTEAFF. The DNA for the CDR3 is TGCGCCAGCCAACGGACAGCATTGACTGAAGCTTTCTTT.

This chain links TRBV7-9 with TRBJ2-3; 14 bases match TRBD2. Germline V gives CDR1 SEHNR, CDR2 FQNEAQ (reference sequence). With 5 bases clipped from V and 7 bases from J, the junction kept 8 bases outside the gene matches. There are 16 residues in the CDR3. CDR3: CASSPRTSGGPNTQYF. The CDR3 DNA is TGTGCCAGCAGCCCGCGGACTAGCGGGGGGCCTAATACGCAGTATTTT. Supplemented by reference TRBV7-9 and TRBJ2-3, the full variable domain reads DTGVSQNPRHKITKRGQNVTFRCDPISEHNRLYWYRQTLGQGPEFLTYFQNEAQLEKSRLLSDRFSAERPKGSFSTLEIQRTEQGDSAMYLCASSPRTSGGPNTQYFGPGTRLTVL.

V is TRBV7-6 and J is TRBJ2-3, with D perhaps TRBD1 (6 bases). The V end lost 6 bases, the J end lost 2 bases, and 9 bases lay between the germline ends. The CDR3 is made up of 13 amino acids. Germline-derived CDR1 and CDR2 are SGHVS and FNYEAQ. The CDR3 spells CASRGAITDTQYF. The CDR3 nucleotides read TGTGCCAGCAGGGGGGCCATCACAGATACGCAGTATTTT.

The chain employs TRBV28 and TRBJ1-2; 10 bases map to TRBD1. With 4 bases clipped from V and 8 bases from J, the junction kept 7 bases outside the gene matches. CDR1 and CDR2 from the germline V gene are MDHEN and SYDVKM. The CDR3 extends over 14 amino acids. In DNA, the CDR3 is TGTGCCAGCAGTTCCGGGACAGGGGTTGGCGGCTACACCTTC. Translation gives CASSSGTGVGGYTF.

V is TRBV6-2 or TRBV6-3 and J is TRBJ1-2; D uncertain. Germline V lookup: CDR1 MNHEY, CDR2 SVGEGT. CDR3 length: 14 amino acids. Trimming stripped 7 bases from V and 4 bases from J, with 16 bases between. DNA of the CDR3: TGTGCCAGCAACAAACTGGAGACGGCCTATGGCTACACCTTC. This translates into CASNKLETAYGYTF.